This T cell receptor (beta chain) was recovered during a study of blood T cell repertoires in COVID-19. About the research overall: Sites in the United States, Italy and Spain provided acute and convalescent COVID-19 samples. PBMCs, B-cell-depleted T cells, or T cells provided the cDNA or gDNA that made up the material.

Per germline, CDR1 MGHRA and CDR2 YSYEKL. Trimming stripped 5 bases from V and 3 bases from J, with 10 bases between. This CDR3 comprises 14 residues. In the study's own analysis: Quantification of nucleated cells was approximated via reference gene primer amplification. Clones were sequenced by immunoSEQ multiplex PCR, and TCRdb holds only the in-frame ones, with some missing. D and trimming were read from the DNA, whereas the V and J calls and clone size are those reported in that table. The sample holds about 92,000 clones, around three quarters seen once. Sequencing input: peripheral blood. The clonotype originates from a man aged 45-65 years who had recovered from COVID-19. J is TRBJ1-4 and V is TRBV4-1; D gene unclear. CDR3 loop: CASSYQLANEKLFF. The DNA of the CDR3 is TGCGCCAGCAGCTACCAGTTGGCTAATGAAAAACTGTTTTTT.